The present entry profiles one T cell receptor (beta chain) with its context. What it binds is unknown. Using a constant-region primer together with ProtoScript II reverse transcriptase, TCR beta cDNA was made from approximately 0.55 ug of total RNA. Libraries covering TCR beta were generated through three nested multiplex PCR rounds (using a slightly modified ARM-PCR). Use of TRBV1-TRBV30 forward primers with a C-beta reverse primer characterized the first two PCR rounds, which lasted about 9 cycles each. One entry per CDR3 protein, called by TCRdb with MiXCR from the multiplex PCR reads. The profile shows 99,000 or so distinct CDR3 sequences, more than 65% of them singletons. V shed 0 bases and J shed 16 bases, with 22 bases lying between them. This CDR3 contains 15 residues. Germline CDR1 reads MRHNA; CDR2 reads SNTAGT. The sample belongs to a study of tumor-infiltrating lymphocytes in primary liver carcinoma. Study background: Patients were both men and women, whose ages ran from 30 to 69 years. Samples had roughly 3.65 to 8 million productive TCRbeta reads, comparable between tissue types. Findings of the study overall: Compared with blood, tumor repertoires held significantly more in their top 250 clones.

Each 20-30 mg portion of unsorted bulk tissue served as the source for co-extraction of RNA and DNA. Every tumor contributed samples taken at five separate regions. The receptor was isolated from a woman aged 55-75 years with primary liver carcinoma and hepatitis B virus infection. The specimen was liver tumor tissue from sampling region 5. Sample subset: tumor region T5, tumor centre. The rearrangement links TRBV6-4 to TRBJ2-1, with a possible D match to TRBD2 (6 bases). The CDR3 bases are TGTGCCAGCAGTGACTCGGGGGACTCCTACAATGAACACTTCTTC. Translation: CASSDSGDSYNEHFF.